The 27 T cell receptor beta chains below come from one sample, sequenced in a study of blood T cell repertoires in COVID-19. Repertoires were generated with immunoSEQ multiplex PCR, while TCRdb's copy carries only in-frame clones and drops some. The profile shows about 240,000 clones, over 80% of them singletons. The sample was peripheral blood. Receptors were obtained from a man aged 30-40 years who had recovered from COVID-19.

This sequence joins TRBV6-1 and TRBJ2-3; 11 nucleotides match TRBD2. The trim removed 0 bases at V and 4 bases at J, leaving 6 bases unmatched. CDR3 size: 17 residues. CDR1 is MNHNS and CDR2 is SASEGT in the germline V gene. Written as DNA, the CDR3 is TGTGCCAGCAGTGAAGCGCGTAGCGGGGGGGGTCCAGATACGCAGTATTTT. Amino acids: CASSEARSGGGPDTQYF.

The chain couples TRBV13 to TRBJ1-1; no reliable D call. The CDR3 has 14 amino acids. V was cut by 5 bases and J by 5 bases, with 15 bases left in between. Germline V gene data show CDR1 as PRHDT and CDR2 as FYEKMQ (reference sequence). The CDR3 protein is CASSPGVLGTEAFF. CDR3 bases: TGTGCCAGCAGCCCCGGGGTTTTAGGGACTGAAGCTTTCTTT.

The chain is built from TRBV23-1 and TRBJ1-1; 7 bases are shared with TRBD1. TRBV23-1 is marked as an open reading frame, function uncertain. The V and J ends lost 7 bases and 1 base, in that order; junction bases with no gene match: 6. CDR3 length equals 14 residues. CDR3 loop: CASMWDSQNTEAFF. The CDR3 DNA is TGCGCCAGCATGTGGGACAGTCAGAACACTGAAGCTTTCTTT.

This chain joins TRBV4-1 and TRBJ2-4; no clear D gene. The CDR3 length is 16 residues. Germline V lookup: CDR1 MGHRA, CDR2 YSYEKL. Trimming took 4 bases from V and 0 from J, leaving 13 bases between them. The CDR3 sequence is CASSPTVFLAKNIQYF. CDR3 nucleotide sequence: TGCGCCAGCAGCCCTACAGTGTTCTTAGCCAAAAACATTCAGTACTTC.

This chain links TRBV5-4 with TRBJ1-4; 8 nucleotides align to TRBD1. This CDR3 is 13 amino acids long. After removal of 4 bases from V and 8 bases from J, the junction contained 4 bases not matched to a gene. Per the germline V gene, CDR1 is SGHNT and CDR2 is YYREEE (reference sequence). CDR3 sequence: CASSQDRDEKLFF. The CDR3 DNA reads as TGTGCCAGCAGCCAGGACAGGGACGAAAAACTGTTTTTT.

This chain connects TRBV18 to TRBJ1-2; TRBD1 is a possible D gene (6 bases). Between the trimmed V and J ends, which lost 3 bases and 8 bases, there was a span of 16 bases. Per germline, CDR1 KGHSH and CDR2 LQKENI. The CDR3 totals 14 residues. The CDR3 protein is CASSPQTGSPGYTF. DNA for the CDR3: TGTGCCAGCTCACCTCAAACAGGGTCCCCGGGCTACACCTTC.

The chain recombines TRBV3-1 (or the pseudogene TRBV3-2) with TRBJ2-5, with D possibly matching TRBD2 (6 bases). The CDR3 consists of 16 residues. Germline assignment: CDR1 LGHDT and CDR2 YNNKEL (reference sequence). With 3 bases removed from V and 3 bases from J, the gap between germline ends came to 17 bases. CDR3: CASSQKRAPPKETQYF. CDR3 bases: TGTGCCAGCAGCCAGAAGCGGGCGCCGCCAAAAGAGACCCAGTACTTC.

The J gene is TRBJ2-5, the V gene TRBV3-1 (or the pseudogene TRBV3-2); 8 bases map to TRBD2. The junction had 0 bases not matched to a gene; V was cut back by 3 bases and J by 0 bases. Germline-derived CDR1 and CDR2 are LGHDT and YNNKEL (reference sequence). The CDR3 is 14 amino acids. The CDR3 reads CASSQRGDQETQYF. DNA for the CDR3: TGTGCCAGCAGCCAGCGGGGGGACCAAGAGACCCAGTACTTC.

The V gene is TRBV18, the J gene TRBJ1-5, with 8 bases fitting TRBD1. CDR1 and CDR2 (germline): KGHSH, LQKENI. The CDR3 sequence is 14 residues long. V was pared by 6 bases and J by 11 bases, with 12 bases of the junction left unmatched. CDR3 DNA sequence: TGTGCCAGCTCCTCGGGGACAGGATTCGCGACCCAGCATTTT. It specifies CASSSGTGFATQHF.

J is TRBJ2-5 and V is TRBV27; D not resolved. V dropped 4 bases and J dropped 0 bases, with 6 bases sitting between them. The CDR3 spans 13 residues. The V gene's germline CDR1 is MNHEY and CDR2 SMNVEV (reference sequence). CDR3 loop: CASSWQYQETQYF. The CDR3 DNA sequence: TGTGCCAGCAGTTGGCAGTACCAAGAGACCCAGTACTTC.

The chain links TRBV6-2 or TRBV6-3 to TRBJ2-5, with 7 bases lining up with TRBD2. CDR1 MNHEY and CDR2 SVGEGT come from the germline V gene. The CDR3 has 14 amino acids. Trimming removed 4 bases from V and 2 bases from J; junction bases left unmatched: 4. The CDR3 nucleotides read TGTGCCAGCAGTTCCGCGGGGGTGCAAGAGACCCAGTACTTC. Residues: CASSSAGVQETQYF.

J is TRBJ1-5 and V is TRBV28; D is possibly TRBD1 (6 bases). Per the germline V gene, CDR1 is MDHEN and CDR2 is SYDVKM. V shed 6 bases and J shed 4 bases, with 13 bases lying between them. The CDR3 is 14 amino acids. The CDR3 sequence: CASSRGDTNQPQHF. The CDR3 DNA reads TGTGCCAGCAGCCGGGGGGACACAAATCAGCCCCAGCATTTT.

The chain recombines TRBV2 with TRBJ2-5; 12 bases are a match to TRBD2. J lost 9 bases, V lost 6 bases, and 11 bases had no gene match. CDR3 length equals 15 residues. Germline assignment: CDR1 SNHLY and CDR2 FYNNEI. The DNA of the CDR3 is TGTGCCAGCAGCTTGACTAGCGGGGGCCGGGAGGCCCAGTACTTC. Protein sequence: CASSLTSGGREAQYF.

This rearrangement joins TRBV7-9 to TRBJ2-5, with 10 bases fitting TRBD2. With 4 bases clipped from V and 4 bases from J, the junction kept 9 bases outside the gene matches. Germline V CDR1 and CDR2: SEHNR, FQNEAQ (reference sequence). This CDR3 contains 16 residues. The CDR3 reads CASSSNSGGAPETQYF. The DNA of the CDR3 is TGTGCCAGCAGCTCAAACAGCGGGGGGGCCCCAGAGACCCAGTACTTC.

CDR3 amino acids: CASSLVTGSGYTF. The CDR3 nucleotides are TGTGCCAGCAGCTTAGTTACAGGGTCAGGCTACACCTTC. The rearrangement joins TRBV7-9 to TRBJ1-2; possible D gene TRBD1, 6 bases. Germline lookup yields CDR1 SEHNR and CDR2 FQNEAQ (reference sequence). The CDR3 is 13 amino acids. V lost 1 base and J 8 bases, leaving 11 bases between the germline ends.

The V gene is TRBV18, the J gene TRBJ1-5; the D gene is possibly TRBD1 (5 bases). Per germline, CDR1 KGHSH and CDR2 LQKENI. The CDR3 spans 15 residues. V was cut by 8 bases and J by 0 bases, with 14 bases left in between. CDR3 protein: CASRAAGDSNQPQHF. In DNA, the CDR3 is TGTGCCAGCCGAGCGGCGGGGGATAGCAATCAGCCCCAGCATTTT.

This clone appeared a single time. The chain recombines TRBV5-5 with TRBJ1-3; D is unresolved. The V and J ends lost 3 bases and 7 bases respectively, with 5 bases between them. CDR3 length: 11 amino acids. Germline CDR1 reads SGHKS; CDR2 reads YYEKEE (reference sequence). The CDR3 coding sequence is TGTGCCAGCAGCTCCCATAACACCATATATTTT. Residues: CASSSHNTIYF.

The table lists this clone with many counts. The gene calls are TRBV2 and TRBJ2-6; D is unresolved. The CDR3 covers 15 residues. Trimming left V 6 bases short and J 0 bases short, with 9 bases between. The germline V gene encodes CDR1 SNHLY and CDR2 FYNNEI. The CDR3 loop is CASRRFPSGANVLTF. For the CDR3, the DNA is TGTGCCAGCAGGCGGTTCCCCTCTGGGGCCAACGTCCTGACTTTC.

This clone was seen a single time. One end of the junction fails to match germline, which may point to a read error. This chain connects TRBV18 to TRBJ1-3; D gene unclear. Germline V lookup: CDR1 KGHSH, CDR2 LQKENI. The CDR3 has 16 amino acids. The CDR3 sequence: CASSPPSRLSGNTIYF. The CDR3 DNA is TGTGCCAGCTCACCACCCTCCAGGCTCTCTGGGAACACCATATATTTT. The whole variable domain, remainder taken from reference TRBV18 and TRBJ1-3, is NAGVMQNPRHLVRRRGQEARLRCSPMKGHSHVYWYRQLPEEGLKFMVYLQKENIIDESGMPKERFSAEFPKEGPSILRIQQVVRGDSAAYFCASSPPSRLSGNTIYFGEGSWLTVV.

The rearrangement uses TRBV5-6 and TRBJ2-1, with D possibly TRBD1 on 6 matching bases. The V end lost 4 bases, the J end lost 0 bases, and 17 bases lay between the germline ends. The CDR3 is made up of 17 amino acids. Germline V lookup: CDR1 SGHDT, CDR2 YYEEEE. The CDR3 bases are TGTGCCAGCAGCCTACTGGGGGACACGAGCTCCTACAATGAGCAGTTCTTC. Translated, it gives CASSLLGDTSSYNEQFF.

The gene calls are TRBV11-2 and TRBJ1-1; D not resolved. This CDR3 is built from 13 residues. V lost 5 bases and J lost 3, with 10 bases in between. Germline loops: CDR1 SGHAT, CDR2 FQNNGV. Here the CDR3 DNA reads TGTGCCAGCAGCCCTCGGGTAGACACTGAAGCTTTCTTT. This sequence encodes CASSPRVDTEAFF.

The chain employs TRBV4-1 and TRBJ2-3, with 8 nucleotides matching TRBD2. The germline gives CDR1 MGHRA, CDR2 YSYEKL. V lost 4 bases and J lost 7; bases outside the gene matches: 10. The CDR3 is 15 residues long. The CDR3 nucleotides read TGCGCCAGCAGCCGACTAGCAAGCGGGGGCCATACGCAGTATTTT. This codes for CASSRLASGGHTQYF.

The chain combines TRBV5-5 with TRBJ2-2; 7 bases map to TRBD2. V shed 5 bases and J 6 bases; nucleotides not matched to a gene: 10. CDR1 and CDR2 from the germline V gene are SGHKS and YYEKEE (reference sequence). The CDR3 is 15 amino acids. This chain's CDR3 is CASRSGTPTAGELFF. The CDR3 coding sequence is TGTGCCAGCAGGAGCGGGACGCCGACGGCCGGGGAGCTGTTTTTT.

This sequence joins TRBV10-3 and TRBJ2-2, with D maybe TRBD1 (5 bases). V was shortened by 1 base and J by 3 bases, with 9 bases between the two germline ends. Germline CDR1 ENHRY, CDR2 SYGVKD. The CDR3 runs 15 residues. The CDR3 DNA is TGTGCCATCAGTGAGTTTACAGGCGACACCGGGGAGCTGTTTTTT. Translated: CAISEFTGDTGELFF.

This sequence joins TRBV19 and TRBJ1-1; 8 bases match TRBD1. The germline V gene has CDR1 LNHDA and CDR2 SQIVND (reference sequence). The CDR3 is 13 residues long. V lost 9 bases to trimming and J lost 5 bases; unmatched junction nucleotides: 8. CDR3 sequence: CASGDRGRTEAFF. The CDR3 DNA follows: TGTGCCAGCGGTGACAGGGGAAGAACTGAAGCTTTCTTT.

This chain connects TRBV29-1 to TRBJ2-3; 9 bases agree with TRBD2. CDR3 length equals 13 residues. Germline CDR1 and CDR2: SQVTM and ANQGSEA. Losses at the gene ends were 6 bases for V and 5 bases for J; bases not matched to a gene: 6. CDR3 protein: CSVRGGVEDTQYF. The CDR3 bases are TGCAGCGTGCGGGGGGGCGTTGAAGATACGCAGTATTTT.

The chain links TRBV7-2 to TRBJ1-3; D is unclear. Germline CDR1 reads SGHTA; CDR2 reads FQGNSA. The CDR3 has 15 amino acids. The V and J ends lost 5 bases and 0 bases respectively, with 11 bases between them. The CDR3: CASSPHMISGNTIYF. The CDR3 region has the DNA TGTGCCAGCAGCCCACACATGATCTCTGGAAACACCATATATTTT.